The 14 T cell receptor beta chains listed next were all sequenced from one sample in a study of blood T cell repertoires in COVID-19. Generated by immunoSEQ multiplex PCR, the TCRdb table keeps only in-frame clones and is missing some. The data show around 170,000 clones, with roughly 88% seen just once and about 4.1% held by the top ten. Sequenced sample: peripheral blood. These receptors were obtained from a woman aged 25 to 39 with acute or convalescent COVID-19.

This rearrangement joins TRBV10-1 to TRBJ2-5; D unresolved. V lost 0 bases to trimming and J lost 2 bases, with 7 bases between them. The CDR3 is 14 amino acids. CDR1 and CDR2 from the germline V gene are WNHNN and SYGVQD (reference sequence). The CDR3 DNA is TGCGCCAGCAGTGAGTCCGGGTTTCAAGAGACCCAGTACTTC. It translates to CASSESGFQETQYF.

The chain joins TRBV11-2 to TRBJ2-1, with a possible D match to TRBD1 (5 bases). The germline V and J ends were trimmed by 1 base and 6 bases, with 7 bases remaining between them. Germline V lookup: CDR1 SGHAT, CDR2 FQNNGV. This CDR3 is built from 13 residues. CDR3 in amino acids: CASSLVQGNEQFF. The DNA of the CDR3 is TGTGCCAGCAGCTTAGTCCAGGGCAATGAGCAGTTCTTC.

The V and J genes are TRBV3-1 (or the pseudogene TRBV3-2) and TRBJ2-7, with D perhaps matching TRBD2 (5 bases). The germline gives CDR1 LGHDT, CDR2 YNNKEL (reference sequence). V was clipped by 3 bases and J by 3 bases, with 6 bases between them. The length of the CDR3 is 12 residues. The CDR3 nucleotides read TGTGCCAGCAGCCACGGGGACTACGAGCAGTACTTC. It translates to CASSHGDYEQYF.

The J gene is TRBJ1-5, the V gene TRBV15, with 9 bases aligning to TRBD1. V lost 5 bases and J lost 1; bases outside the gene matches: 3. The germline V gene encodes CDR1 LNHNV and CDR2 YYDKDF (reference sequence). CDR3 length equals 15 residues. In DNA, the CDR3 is TGTGCCACCAGCGGACAGGGGAGAAGCAATCAGCCCCAGCATTTT. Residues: CATSGQGRSNQPQHF. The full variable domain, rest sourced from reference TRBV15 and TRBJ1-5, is DAMVIQNPRYQVTQFGKPVTLSCSQTLNHNVMYWYQQKSSQAPKLLFHYYDKDFNNEADTPDNFQSRRPNTSFCFLDIRSPGLGDTAMYLCATSGQGRSNQPQHFGDGTRLSIL.

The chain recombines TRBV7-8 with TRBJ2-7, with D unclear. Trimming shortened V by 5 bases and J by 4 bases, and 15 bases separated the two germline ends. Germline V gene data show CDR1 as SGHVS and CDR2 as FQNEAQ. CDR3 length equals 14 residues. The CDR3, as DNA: TGTGCCAGCAGCCGAGATACCAATGAGTACGAGCAGTACTTC. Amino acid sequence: CASSRDTNEYEQYF.

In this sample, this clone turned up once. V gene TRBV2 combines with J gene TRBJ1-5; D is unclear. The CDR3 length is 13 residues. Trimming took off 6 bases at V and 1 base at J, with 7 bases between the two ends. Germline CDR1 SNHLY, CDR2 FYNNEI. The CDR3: CASREESNQPQHF. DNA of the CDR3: TGTGCCAGCAGGGAGGAAAGCAATCAGCCCCAGCATTTT.

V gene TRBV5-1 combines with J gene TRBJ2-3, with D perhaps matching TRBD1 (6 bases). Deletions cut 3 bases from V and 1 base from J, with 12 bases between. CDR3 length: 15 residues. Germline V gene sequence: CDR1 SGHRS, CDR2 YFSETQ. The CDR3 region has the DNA TGCGCCAGCAGCTCTACAGGGTCTGGCACAGATACGCAGTATTTT. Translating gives CASSSTGSGTDTQYF.

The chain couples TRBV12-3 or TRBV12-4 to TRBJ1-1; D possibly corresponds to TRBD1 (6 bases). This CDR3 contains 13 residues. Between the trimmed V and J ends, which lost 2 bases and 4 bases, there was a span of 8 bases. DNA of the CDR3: TGTGCCAGCAGTTTACGCAGGGGCACTGAAGCTTTCTTT. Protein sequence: CASSLRRGTEAFF.

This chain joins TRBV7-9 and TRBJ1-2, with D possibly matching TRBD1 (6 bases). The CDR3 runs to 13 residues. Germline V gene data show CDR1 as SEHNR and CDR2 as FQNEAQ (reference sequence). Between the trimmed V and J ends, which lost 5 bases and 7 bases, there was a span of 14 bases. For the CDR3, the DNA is TGTGCCAGCAGCCCCCACAGGGATTTTGGCTACACCTTC. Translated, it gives CASSPHRDFGYTF.

For the CDR3, the DNA is TGTGCCTGGACCCTCGGGTATGAAGCTTTCTTT. This translates into CAWTLGYEAFF. The gene calls are TRBV30 and TRBJ1-1; no firm D call. The CDR3 length is 11 residues. V was trimmed by 4 bases and J by 7 bases, leaving 10 bases between them. CDR1 and CDR2 from the germline V gene are GTSNPN and SVGIG (reference sequence).

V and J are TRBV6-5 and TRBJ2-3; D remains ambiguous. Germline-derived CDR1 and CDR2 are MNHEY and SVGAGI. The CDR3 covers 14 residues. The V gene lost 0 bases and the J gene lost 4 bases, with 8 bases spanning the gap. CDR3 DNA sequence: TGTGCCAGCAGTTACTCGTTACTGGCAGATACGCAGTATTTT. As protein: CASSYSLLADTQYF.

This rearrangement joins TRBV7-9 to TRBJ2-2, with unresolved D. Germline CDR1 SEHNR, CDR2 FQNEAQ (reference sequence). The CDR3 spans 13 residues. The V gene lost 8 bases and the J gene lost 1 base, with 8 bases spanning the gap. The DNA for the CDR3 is TGTGCCAGCTTGACACAGAACACCGGGGAGCTGTTTTTT. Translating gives CASLTQNTGELFF.

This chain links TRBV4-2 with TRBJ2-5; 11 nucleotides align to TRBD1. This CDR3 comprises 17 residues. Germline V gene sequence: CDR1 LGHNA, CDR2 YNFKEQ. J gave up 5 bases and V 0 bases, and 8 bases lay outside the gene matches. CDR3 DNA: TGTGCCAGCAGCCAAGATTCTGGGGACAGGGGGGGGGAGACCCAGTACTTC. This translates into CASSQDSGDRGGETQYF.

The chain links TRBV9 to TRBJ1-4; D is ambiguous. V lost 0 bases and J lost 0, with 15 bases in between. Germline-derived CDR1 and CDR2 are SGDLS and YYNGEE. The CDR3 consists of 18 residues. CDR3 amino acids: CASSVGGGGSSTNEKLFF. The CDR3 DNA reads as TGTGCCAGCAGCGTAGGCGGCGGAGGGAGTTCAACTAATGAAAAACTGTTTTTT.